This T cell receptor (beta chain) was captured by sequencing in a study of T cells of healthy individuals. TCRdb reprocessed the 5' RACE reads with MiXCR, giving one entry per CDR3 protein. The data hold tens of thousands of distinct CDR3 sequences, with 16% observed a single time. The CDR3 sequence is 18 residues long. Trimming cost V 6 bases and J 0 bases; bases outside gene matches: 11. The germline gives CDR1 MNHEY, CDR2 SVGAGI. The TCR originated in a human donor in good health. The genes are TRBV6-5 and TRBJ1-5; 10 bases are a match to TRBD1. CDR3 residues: CASRPTGTGVSSNQPQHF. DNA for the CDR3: TGTGCCAGCAGGCCTACCGGGACAGGGGTTTCTAGCAATCAGCCCCAGCATTTT.